This TCR beta chain is from a study of cytomegalovirus exposure and HLA in healthy donors. V gave up 1 base and J gave up 5 bases; unmatched junction bases: 4. The CDR3 runs to 14 residues. CDR1 is SGHRS and CDR2 is YFSETQ in the germline V gene. Vbeta (60) and Jbeta (13) primers were used in the PCR. Sequencing was performed with immunoSEQ multiplex PCR; in TCRdb, only in-frame clones are kept and a portion is missing. The sample table sets out some 110,000 clones. The specimen was PBMCs. The clonotype comes from a man aged 40-49 years in good health and CMV-seropositive. The V call is TRBV5-1, the J call TRBJ1-2; 8 bases are shared with TRBD1. The CDR3 protein is CASSLTTGDYGYTF. In DNA form, the CDR3 reads TGCGCCAGCAGCTTGACGACAGGGGATTATGGCTACACCTTC.